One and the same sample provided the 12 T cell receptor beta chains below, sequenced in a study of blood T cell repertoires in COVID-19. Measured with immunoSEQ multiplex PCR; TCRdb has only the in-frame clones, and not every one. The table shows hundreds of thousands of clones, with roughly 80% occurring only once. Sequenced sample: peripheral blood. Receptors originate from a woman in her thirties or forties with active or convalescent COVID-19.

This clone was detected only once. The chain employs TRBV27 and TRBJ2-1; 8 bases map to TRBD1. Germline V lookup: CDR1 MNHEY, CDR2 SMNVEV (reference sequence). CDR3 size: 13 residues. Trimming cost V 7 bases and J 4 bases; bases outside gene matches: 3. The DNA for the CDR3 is TGTGCCAGCACTGGACAGGGATACAATGAGCAGTTCTTC. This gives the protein CASTGQGYNEQFF.

The CDR3 DNA reads TGTGCCAGCAGTGCACAGGGGGCGTACAACACTGAAGCTTTCTTT. It is translated as CASSAQGAYNTEAFF. The chain combines TRBV2 with TRBJ1-1, with TRBD1 matching over 9 bases. The J segment lost 2 bases and the V segment lost 4 bases, leaving 5 bases of the junction unmatched. The germline V gene has CDR1 SNHLY and CDR2 FYNNEI. The CDR3 is 15 residues long.

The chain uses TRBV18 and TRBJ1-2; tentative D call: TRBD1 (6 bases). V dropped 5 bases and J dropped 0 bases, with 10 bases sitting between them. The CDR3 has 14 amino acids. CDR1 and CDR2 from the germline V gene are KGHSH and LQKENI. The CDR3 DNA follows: TGTGCCAGCTCAGACGACAGGACTAACTATGGCTACACCTTC. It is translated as CASSDDRTNYGYTF.

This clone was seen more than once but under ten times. The CDR3 sequence: CASSLVLVDQYF. The CDR3 nucleotides read TGTGCCAGCAGCTTAGTTTTAGTAGATCAGTACTTC. This chain links TRBV7-9 with TRBJ2-7, with D unclear. The CDR3 is made up of 12 amino acids. Germline loops: CDR1 SEHNR, CDR2 FQNEAQ (reference sequence). V was shortened by 1 base and J by 10 bases, with 11 bases between the two germline ends.

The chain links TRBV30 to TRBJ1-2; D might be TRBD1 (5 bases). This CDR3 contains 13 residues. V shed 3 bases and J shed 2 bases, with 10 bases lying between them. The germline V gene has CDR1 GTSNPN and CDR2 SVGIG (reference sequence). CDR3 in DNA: TGTGCCTGGAGATGGGGCCAAAACTATGGCTACACCTTC. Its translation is CAWRWGQNYGYTF.

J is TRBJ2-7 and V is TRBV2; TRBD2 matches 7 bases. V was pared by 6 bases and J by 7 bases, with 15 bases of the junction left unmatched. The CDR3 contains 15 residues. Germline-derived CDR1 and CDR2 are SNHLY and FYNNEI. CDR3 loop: CASSRRQAGVFEQYF. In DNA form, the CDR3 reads TGTGCCAGCAGCCGGCGGCAGGCGGGGGTTTTTGAGCAGTACTTC.

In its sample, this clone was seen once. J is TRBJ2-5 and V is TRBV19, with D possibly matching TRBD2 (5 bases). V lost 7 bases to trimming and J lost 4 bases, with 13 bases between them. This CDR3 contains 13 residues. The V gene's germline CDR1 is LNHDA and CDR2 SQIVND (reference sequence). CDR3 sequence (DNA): TGTGCCAGTAATGTTGCCCGGGGAGAGACCCAGTACTTC. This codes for CASNVARGETQYF.

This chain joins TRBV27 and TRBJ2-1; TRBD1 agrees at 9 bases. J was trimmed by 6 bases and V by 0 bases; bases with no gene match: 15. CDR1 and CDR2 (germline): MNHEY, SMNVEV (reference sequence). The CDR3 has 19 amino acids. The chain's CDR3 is CASSLSRDRALIFPNEQFF. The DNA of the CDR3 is TGTGCCAGCAGTTTATCGCGGGACAGGGCCTTGATTTTCCCCAATGAGCAGTTCTTC.

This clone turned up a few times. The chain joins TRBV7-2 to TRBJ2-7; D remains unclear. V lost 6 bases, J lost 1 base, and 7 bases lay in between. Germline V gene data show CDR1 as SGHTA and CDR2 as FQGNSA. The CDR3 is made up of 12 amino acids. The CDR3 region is CASSPYSYEQYF. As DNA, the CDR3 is TGTGCCAGCAGTCCTTATTCCTACGAGCAGTACTTC.

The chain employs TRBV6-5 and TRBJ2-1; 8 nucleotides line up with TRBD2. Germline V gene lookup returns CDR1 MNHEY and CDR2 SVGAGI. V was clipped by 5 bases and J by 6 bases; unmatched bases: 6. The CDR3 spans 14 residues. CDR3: CASSRFGTSNEQFF. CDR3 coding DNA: TGTGCCAGCAGTAGATTTGGGACTAGCAATGAGCAGTTCTTC.

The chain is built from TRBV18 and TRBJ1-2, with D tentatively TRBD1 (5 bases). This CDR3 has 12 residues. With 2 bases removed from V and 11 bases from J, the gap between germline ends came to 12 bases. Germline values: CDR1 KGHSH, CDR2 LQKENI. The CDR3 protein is CASSPYGGEYTF. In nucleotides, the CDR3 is TGTGCCAGCTCACCATACGGGGGAGAATACACCTTC.

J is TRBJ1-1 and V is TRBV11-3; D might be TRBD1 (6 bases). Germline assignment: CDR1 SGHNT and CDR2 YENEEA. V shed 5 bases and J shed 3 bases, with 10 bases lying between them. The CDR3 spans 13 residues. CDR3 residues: CASSQQGYTEAFF. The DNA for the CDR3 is TGTGCCAGCAGCCAACAGGGTTACACTGAAGCTTTCTTT.